The next 28 T cell receptor beta chains were all read from a single sample in a study of blood T cell repertoires in COVID-19. The assay was immunoSEQ multiplex PCR, and TCRdb's table has in-frame clones only and misses some. There are approximately 70,000 clones in the sample; 88% occur only once, and 1.3% to 1.5% lies in the top ten. Sequencing used peripheral blood. The receptor source for this set is a human donor in a cohort sampled during active COVID-19.

CDR3 in DNA: TGTGCCAGCAGTTTAGGGGGCGGGAGCACAGATACGCAGTATTTT. Translated, it gives CASSLGGGSTDTQYF. This chain links TRBV28 with TRBJ2-3; D perhaps matches TRBD1 (6 bases). Trimming cost V 2 bases and J 0 bases, with 9 bases left between them. The CDR3 runs to 15 residues. The germline V gene has CDR1 MDHEN and CDR2 SYDVKM.

This clone was detected a few times. This chain links TRBV5-5 with TRBJ1-1, with D perhaps TRBD1 (5 bases). The CDR3 consists of 14 residues. V shed 2 bases and J shed 0 bases, with 8 bases lying between them. CDR1 and CDR2 from the germline V gene are SGHKS and YYEKEE (reference sequence). CDR3 sequence (DNA): TGTGCCAGCAGCTTAGGACACCTGAACACTGAAGCTTTCTTT. Amino acid sequence: CASSLGHLNTEAFF. Supplemented by reference TRBV5-5 and TRBJ1-1, the full variable domain reads DAGVTQSPTHLIKTRGQQVTLRCSPISGHKSVSWYQQVLGQGPQFIFQYYEKEERGRGNFPDRFSARQFPNYSSELNVNALLLGDSALYLCASSLGHLNTEAFFGQGTRLTVV.

This clone was recorded once. The rearrangement uses TRBV4-1 and TRBJ2-7, with D perhaps TRBD1 (5 bases). The CDR3 spans 13 residues. Germline V lookup: CDR1 MGHRA, CDR2 YSYEKL. Trimming pared 0 bases from V and 5 bases from J, leaving 8 bases between. CDR3 sequence reads: CASSQDQGHEQYV. In DNA form, the CDR3 reads TGCGCCAGCAGCCAAGATCAGGGCCACGAGCAGTACGTC.

This clone was recorded only once. J is TRBJ2-5 and V is TRBV5-4, with D perhaps matching TRBD1 (7 bases). This CDR3 has 14 amino acids. Germline CDR1 and CDR2: SGHNT and YYREEE (reference sequence). Trimming took off 4 bases at V and 4 bases at J, with 14 bases between the two ends. The CDR3 protein is CASSLRGVGETQYF. The CDR3 DNA is TGTGCCAGCAGCCTCAGGGGGGTGGGAGAGACCCAGTACTTC.

The rearrangement uses TRBV11-2 and TRBJ1-1, with TRBD1 matching over 7 bases. The CDR3 contains 13 residues. The V segment lost 6 bases and the J segment 0 bases; nucleotides outside the gene matches: 1. Per germline, CDR1 SGHAT and CDR2 FQNNGV. The CDR3 region is CASRTGVNTEAFF. As DNA, the CDR3 is TGTGCCAGCAGAACAGGGGTGAACACTGAAGCTTTCTTT.

In this sample, this clone turned up a few times. The chain links TRBV6-5 to TRBJ1-6; no clear D. Deletions cut 0 bases from V and 0 bases from J, with 6 bases between. The CDR3 totals 16 residues. Germline V lookup: CDR1 MNHEY, CDR2 SVGAGI. This chain's CDR3 is CASSYSGDSYNSPLHF. CDR3 nucleotide sequence: TGTGCCAGCAGTTACTCGGGAGACTCCTATAATTCACCCCTCCACTTT.

This chain joins TRBV5-1 and TRBJ2-5; TRBD1 is a possible D gene (6 bases). The CDR3 runs 14 residues. V gave up 0 bases and J gave up 2 bases, with 8 bases separating them. The germline gives CDR1 SGHRS, CDR2 YFSETQ. The CDR3 here is CASSLGGLQETQYF. CDR3 sequence (DNA): TGCGCCAGCAGCTTGGGGGGGCTACAAGAGACCCAGTACTTC.

This clone showed up just once. The V call is TRBV6-6, the J call TRBJ2-5, with D maybe TRBD1 (6 bases). Germline CDR1 reads MNHNY; CDR2 reads SVGAGI (reference sequence). Trimming took off 5 bases at V and 0 bases at J, with 10 bases between the two ends. The CDR3 is 14 residues long. The CDR3 is CASSQGMYQETQYF. The CDR3 region has the DNA TGTGCCAGCAGTCAGGGGATGTACCAAGAGACCCAGTACTTC.

This chain connects TRBV27 to TRBJ2-1; possible D gene TRBD2, 5 bases. CDR1 and CDR2 from the germline V gene are MNHEY and SMNVEV (reference sequence). The CDR3 extends over 15 amino acids. Trimming left V 5 bases short and J 8 bases short, with 19 bases between. CDR3 sequence reads: CASSVIPLAGHEQFF. CDR3 DNA: TGTGCCAGCAGTGTCATCCCCCTAGCAGGCCATGAGCAGTTCTTC.

The gene calls are TRBV28 and TRBJ2-2, with 7 bases identical to TRBD2. The germline V gene has CDR1 MDHEN and CDR2 SYDVKM. The CDR3 is made up of 17 amino acids. V was clipped by 4 bases and J by 6 bases; unmatched bases: 14. The CDR3 DNA reads TGTGCCAGCAGTTCAGCCGGACTAGACCGAACCGCCGGGGAGCTGTTTTTT. As protein: CASSSAGLDRTAGELFF.

This clone came up a few times. This chain uses TRBV11-3 with TRBJ1-5, with TRBD1 matching 11 bases. J lost 7 bases, V lost 6 bases, and 11 bases had no gene match. From germline, CDR1 is SGHNT and CDR2 YENEEA. The CDR3 has 16 amino acids. CDR3 loop: CASRWRTGGADQPQHF. The CDR3 DNA sequence: TGTGCCAGCAGGTGGCGGACAGGGGGCGCGGACCAGCCCCAGCATTTT.

The rearrangement links TRBV28 to TRBJ2-1; D gene ambiguous. Trimming stripped 2 bases from V and 1 base from J, with 9 bases between. Germline V lookup: CDR1 MDHEN, CDR2 SYDVKM. CDR3 length equals 15 residues. This CDR3 reads CASSLPGSSYNEQFF. Written as DNA, the CDR3 is TGTGCCAGCAGTTTACCCGGGTCTTCCTACAATGAGCAGTTCTTC.

The chain is built from TRBV7-9 and TRBJ2-3; 8 nucleotides align to TRBD1. The trim removed 0 bases at V and 4 bases at J, leaving 3 bases unmatched. The CDR3 has 15 residues. CDR1 is SEHNR and CDR2 is FQNEAQ in the germline V gene (reference sequence). CDR3 loop: CASSLAQGEADTQYF. For the CDR3, the DNA is TGTGCCAGCAGCTTAGCACAGGGGGAGGCAGATACGCAGTATTTT.

The rearrangement links TRBV19 to TRBJ1-1, with TRBD1 matching 8 bases. The germline CDR1 and CDR2 sequences are LNHDA and SQIVND (reference sequence). The V segment lost 3 bases and the J segment 0 bases; nucleotides outside the gene matches: 3. The CDR3 length is 15 residues. CDR3 coding DNA: TGTGCCAGTAGTATGACAGGGGCCGTGAACACTGAAGCTTTCTTT. It is translated as CASSMTGAVNTEAFF.

This clone was found once. The rearrangement uses TRBV6-5 and TRBJ2-1; the match to TRBD2 covers 10 bases. V gave up 5 bases and J gave up 4 bases; unmatched junction bases: 5. The CDR3 loop spans 15 amino acids. Germline V gene sequence: CDR1 MNHEY, CDR2 SVGAGI. This CDR3 is CASSNRLAGYNEQFF. The CDR3 DNA reads as TGTGCCAGCAGTAACAGACTAGCGGGTTACAATGAGCAGTTCTTC.

This rearrangement joins TRBV7-2 to TRBJ2-7, with unresolved D. This CDR3 region has 14 residues. The V end was cut by 2 bases, the J end by 0 bases, with 8 bases between. Germline V gene sequence: CDR1 SGHTA, CDR2 FQGNSA. The CDR3 DNA follows: TGTGCCAGCAGCTTACAGCGTAACTCCTACGAGCAGTACTTC. Translating gives CASSLQRNSYEQYF.

The chain links TRBV28 to TRBJ2-7; 8 nucleotides align to TRBD1. The V gene end was trimmed by 3 bases and the J gene end by 3 bases; junction bases not matched to a gene: 7. The CDR3 contains 15 residues. The germline V gene encodes CDR1 MDHEN and CDR2 SYDVKM. CDR3 protein: CASSFPQGALYEQYF. The CDR3 DNA reads TGTGCCAGCAGTTTCCCCCAGGGGGCGCTCTACGAGCAGTACTTC. Drawing the rest from reference TRBV28 and TRBJ2-7, the complete variable domain is DVKVTQSSRYLVKRTGEKVFLECVQDMDHENMFWYRQDPGLGLRLIYFSYDVKMKEKGDIPEGYSVSREKKERFSLILESASTNQTSMYLCASSFPQGALYEQYFGPGTRLTVT.

The chain links TRBV7-6 to TRBJ2-7; 7 bases agree with TRBD1. Unmatched junction bases numbered 15, after V lost 4 bases and J lost 0 bases. The CDR3 is 18 amino acids. The V gene's germline CDR1 is SGHVS and CDR2 FNYEAQ. The DNA of the CDR3 is TGTGCCAGCAGCTCAAGGTCTGCACCGGGACAGCCCTCCTACGAGCAGTACTTC. As protein: CASSSRSAPGQPSYEQYF.

This rearrangement joins TRBV2 to TRBJ2-5; 8 bases align to TRBD1. The CDR3 covers 15 residues. The germline CDR1 and CDR2 sequences are SNHLY and FYNNEI. Losses at the gene ends were 6 bases for V and 1 base for J; bases not matched to a gene: 7. The CDR3 DNA sequence: TGTGCCAGCAGCAGAATTGGACAGGGCCAAGAGACCCAGTACTTC. This codes for CASSRIGQGQETQYF.

The chain uses TRBV6-5 and TRBJ2-7, with D unclear. This CDR3 region has 14 residues. Trimming stripped 10 bases from V and 3 bases from J, with 19 bases between. CDR1 MNHEY and CDR2 SVGAGI come from the germline V gene. The CDR3 spells CANQAAVHCYEQYV. CDR3 coding DNA: TGTGCCAACCAGGCTGCTGTGCACTGCTACGAGCAGTACGTC.

This chain joins TRBV6-4 and TRBJ2-1; TRBD1 matches at 9 bases. V trimming: 5 bases; J trimming: 2 bases; junction bases outside the gene matches: 4. CDR1 MRHNA and CDR2 SNTAGT come from the germline V gene. There are 15 residues in the CDR3. CDR3 region: CASSWTGAAYNEQFF. The DNA of the CDR3 is TGTGCCAGCAGTTGGACAGGGGCCGCCTACAATGAGCAGTTCTTC.

The CDR3 DNA is TGTGCCAGCGGCCTTAATCAGCCCCAGCATTTT. This translates into CASGLNQPQHF. The V and J genes are TRBV12-3 or TRBV12-4 and TRBJ1-5; D remains unclear. The CDR3 spans 11 residues. Trimming removed 8 bases from V and 4 bases from J, with 6 bases in between.

Only one count was recorded for this clone. V usage is TRBV5-4 and J usage is TRBJ1-1; the match to TRBD1 covers 9 bases. Germline CDR1 and CDR2: SGHNT and YYREEE (reference sequence). The CDR3 totals 13 residues. V trimming: 0 bases; J trimming: 11 bases; junction bases outside the gene matches: 5. The DNA for the CDR3 is TGTGCCAGCAGCTTGGGGGGGACAGGGACCGCTTTCTTT. It yields the protein CASSLGGTGTAFF.

The rearrangement joins TRBV10-1 to TRBJ2-7; 8 bases line up with TRBD1. Germline-derived CDR1 and CDR2 are WNHNN and SYGVQD (reference sequence). J lost 0 bases, V lost 2 bases, and 6 bases had no gene match. The CDR3 totals 16 residues. CDR3 amino acids: CASSEPRTGPSYEQYF. In nucleotides, the CDR3 is TGCGCCAGCAGTGAGCCCCGGACAGGGCCCTCCTACGAGCAGTACTTC.

V and J are TRBV10-3 and TRBJ2-7; 7 bases are shared with TRBD1. V trimming: 0 bases; J trimming: 2 bases; junction bases outside the gene matches: 4. Germline V gene lookup returns CDR1 ENHRY and CDR2 SYGVKD. There are 15 residues in the CDR3. The CDR3 is CAISESRDSPYEQYV. The CDR3 DNA sequence: TGTGCCATCAGTGAGTCGAGGGACAGTCCCTACGAGCAGTACGTC.

V and J are TRBV28 and TRBJ1-1; a possible D gene is TRBD1 (6 bases). The germline V gene encodes CDR1 MDHEN and CDR2 SYDVKM. CDR3 size: 15 residues. The ends were cut back, 5 bases at V and 1 base at J, with 14 bases in the middle. CDR3 sequence: CASSPLDRPNTEAFF. The CDR3 DNA follows: TGTGCCAGCAGTCCGTTGGACAGACCGAACACTGAAGCTTTCTTT.

The chain has TRBV27 and TRBJ2-4; 9 bases are shared with TRBD1. Germline values: CDR1 MNHEY, CDR2 SMNVEV (reference sequence). This CDR3 comprises 14 residues. V lost 6 bases, J lost 10 bases, and 10 bases stayed unmatched. The CDR3 DNA follows: TGTGCCAGCAGCCTCACGACAGGGGGGGGAATTCAGTACTTC. Translating gives CASSLTTGGGIQYF.

The J gene is TRBJ2-5, the V gene TRBV5-4; D call uncertain. Germline CDR1 SGHNT, CDR2 YYREEE (reference sequence). The V and J ends lost 0 bases and 5 bases respectively, with 8 bases between them. The CDR3 extends over 13 amino acids. The CDR3 here is CASSLGPAETQYF. The DNA for the CDR3 is TGTGCCAGCAGCTTGGGTCCTGCGGAGACCCAGTACTTC.